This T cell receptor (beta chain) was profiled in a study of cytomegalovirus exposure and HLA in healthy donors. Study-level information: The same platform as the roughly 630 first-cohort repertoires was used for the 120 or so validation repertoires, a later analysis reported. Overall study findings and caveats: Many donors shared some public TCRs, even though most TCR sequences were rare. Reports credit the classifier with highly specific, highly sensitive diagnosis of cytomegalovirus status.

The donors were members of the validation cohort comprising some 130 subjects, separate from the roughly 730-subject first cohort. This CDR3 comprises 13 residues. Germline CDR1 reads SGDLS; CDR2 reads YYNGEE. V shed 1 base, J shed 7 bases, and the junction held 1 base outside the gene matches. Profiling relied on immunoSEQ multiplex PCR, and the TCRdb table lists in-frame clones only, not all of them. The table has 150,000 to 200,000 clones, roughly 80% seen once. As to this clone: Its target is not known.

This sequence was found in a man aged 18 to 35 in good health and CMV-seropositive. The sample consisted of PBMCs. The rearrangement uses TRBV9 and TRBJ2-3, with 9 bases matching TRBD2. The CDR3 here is CASSVLAGNTQYF. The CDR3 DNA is TGTGCCAGCAGCGTACTAGCGGGAAATACGCAGTATTTT.